This T cell receptor beta chain was captured by sequencing in a study of cytomegalovirus exposure and HLA in healthy donors. The PCR was carried out with 60 Vbeta primers and 13 Jbeta primers. Here immunoSEQ multiplex PCR was the method, and the copy in TCRdb shows in-frame clones only, minus some. Its table lists over 45,000 clones. Germline V gives CDR1 ENHRY, CDR2 SYGVKD. V lost 0 bases to trimming and J lost 9 bases, with 14 bases between them. The CDR3 is 14 amino acids. V gene TRBV10-3 combines with J gene TRBJ1-1; the D is unclear. What was sequenced was PBMCs. The receptor was isolated from a middle-aged woman in good health and CMV-seronegative. The CDR3 spells CAISESTRSLKAFF. CDR3 bases: TGTGCCATCAGTGAGTCCACGCGTTCCCTGAAAGCTTTCTTT.